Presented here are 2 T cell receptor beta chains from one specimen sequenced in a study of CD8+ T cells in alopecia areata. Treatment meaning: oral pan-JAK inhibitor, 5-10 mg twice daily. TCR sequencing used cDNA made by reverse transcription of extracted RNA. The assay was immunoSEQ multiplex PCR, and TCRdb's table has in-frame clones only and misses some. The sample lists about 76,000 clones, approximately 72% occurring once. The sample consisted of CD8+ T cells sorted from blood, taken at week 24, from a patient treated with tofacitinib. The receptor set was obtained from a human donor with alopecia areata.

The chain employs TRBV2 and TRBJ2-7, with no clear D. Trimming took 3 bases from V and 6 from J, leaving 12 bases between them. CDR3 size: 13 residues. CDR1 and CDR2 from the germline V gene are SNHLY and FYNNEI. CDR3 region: CASSDTAVREQYF. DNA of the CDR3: TGTGCCAGCAGTGACACGGCTGTTCGCGAGCAGTACTTC.

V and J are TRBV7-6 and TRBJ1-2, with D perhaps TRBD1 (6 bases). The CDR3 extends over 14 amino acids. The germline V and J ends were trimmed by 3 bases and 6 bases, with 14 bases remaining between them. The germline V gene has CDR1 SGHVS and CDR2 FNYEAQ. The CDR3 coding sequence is TGTGCCAGCAGCTTCCTTGACAGGTCCGATGGCTACACCTTC. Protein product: CASSFLDRSDGYTF.